One TCR beta chain is described in this entry. Its target is not known. PCR involved 60 Vbeta and 13 Jbeta primers. Here immunoSEQ multiplex PCR was the method, and the copy in TCRdb shows in-frame clones only, minus some. The sample holds fewer than 200,000 clones; 65% to 90% are singletons and the top ten take 1.5% to 2%. The source of the sample is a study of cytomegalovirus exposure and HLA in healthy donors. About the research overall: The roughly 120 million unique TCR beta sequences, from roughly 170 million T cells, were found by an earlier analysis. The study, taken as a whole, reports: Later analysis reportedly placed an Asian-associated ancestry cluster below the roughly 680-donor mean in N-insertions. A later look showed TCR association rates differing by HLA locus, highest for DRB1 and lowest for HLA-C.

What was sequenced was PBMCs. The receptor comes from a human donor in good health.

DNA of the CDR3: TGTGCCAGCAGCCAAGGGACAGGTCAAACCTACGAGCAGTACTTC. Translating it yields CASSQGTGQTYEQYF. The V call is TRBV14, the J call TRBJ2-7; TRBD1 matches 7 bases. Trimming at V came to 1 base and at J to 2 bases, leaving 5 bases not matched to a gene. The CDR3 has 15 amino acids. CDR1 is SGHDN, CDR2 FVKESK, per germline.